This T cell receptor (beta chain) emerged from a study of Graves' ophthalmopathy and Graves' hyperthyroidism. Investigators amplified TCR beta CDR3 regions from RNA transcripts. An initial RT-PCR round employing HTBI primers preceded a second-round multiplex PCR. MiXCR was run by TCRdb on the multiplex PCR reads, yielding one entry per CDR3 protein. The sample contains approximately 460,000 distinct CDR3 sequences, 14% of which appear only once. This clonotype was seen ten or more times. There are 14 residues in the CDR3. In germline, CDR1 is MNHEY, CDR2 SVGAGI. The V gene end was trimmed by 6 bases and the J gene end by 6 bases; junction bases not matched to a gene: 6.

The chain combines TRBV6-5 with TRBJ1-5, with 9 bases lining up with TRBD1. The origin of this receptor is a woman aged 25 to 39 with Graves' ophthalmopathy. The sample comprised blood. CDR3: CASSLDRGAQPQHF. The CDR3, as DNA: TGTGCCAGCAGCCTTGACAGGGGGGCTCAGCCCCAGCATTTT.